The 11 T cell receptor beta chains given below trace back to one sample, sequenced in a study of shared clonotypes between healthy human individuals. The protocol was immunoSEQ multiplex PCR, while the TCRdb copy is restricted to in-frame clones and leaves out a portion. The data contain over 2 million clones, roughly 90% of them seen just once; the ten biggest clones take up approximately 0.39%. The sample comprised naive CD4+ T cells from PBMCs. Subset defined: CD45RA+ positively selected. The receptors here all came from a man aged 18 to 30 in good health. Some clones in this sample may be carry-over from other donors' samples.

J is TRBJ2-2 and V is TRBV18; D perhaps matches TRBD2 (5 bases). Deletions cut 3 bases from V and 0 bases from J, with 11 bases between. The CDR3 is 16 residues long. The V gene's germline CDR1 is KGHSH and CDR2 LQKENI. CDR3 protein: CASSPQADANTGELFF. The DNA of the CDR3 is TGTGCCAGCTCACCGCAAGCGGATGCGAACACCGGGGAGCTGTTTTTT.

The gene calls are TRBV5-4 and TRBJ1-2; D call uncertain. The V end was cut by 2 bases, the J end by 2 bases, with 13 bases between. Germline lookup yields CDR1 SGHNT and CDR2 YYREEE (reference sequence). The CDR3 contains 15 residues. CDR3 coding DNA: TGTGCCAGCAGCTTCCTCCCAGGAAGCAACTATGGCTACACCTTC. Protein: CASSFLPGSNYGYTF.

V gene TRBV6-5 combines with J gene TRBJ2-7; D perhaps matches TRBD2 (5 bases). Germline V lookup: CDR1 MNHEY, CDR2 SVGAGI. This CDR3 is built from 13 residues. This chain's CDR3 is CTSLAPQGDEQYF. In nucleotides, the CDR3 is TGTACTAGTTTGGCCCCCCAAGGCGACGAGCAGTACTTC.

The chain carries TRBV4-1 and TRBJ1-2; maybe TRBD1 (5 bases). CDR1 is MGHRA, CDR2 YSYEKL, per germline. The CDR3 runs 15 residues. With 1 base removed from V and 8 bases from J, the gap between germline ends came to 17 bases. The CDR3 is CASSQGGLRRGGYTF. CDR3 bases: TGCGCCAGCAGCCAAGGCGGCCTCCGGAGGGGCGGCTACACCTTC.

This chain joins TRBV12-5 and TRBJ1-1; TRBD1 matches 7 bases. This CDR3 is 15 amino acids long. Germline loops: CDR1 LGHNT, CDR2 FRNRAP. V lost 6 bases to trimming and J lost 4 bases; unmatched junction nucleotides: 11. CDR3 nucleotides: TGTGCTAGTGGCCCCGATGACAGGGTCGGCACTGAAGCTTTCTTT. Encoded protein: CASGPDDRVGTEAFF.

The chain joins TRBV28 to TRBJ2-1; 8 bases are shared with TRBD2. The V and J ends lost 7 bases and 6 bases, in that order; junction bases with no gene match: 11. The germline CDR1 and CDR2 sequences are MDHEN and SYDVKM. The CDR3 contains 15 residues. CDR3 amino acids: CASIPRGRSPNEQFF. CDR3 DNA: TGTGCCAGCATCCCCCGCGGGAGGTCCCCCAATGAGCAGTTCTTC.

The rearrangement joins TRBV29-1 to TRBJ1-5; no firm D call. The germline V and J ends were trimmed by 4 bases and 0 bases, with 16 bases remaining between them. The CDR3 contains 16 residues. CDR1 is SQVTM, CDR2 ANQGSEA, per germline. The CDR3 here is CSVGTDGPYSNQPQHF. CDR3 sequence (DNA): TGCAGCGTTGGCACCGACGGACCATATAGCAATCAGCCCCAGCATTTT.

In regard to this clone: Other DNA variants within this sample encode the same CDR3. The rearrangement links TRBV28 to TRBJ1-1; D may be TRBD1 (5 bases). The V end lost 2 bases, the J end lost 2 bases, and 12 bases lay between the germline ends. The CDR3 consists of 15 residues. Germline lookup yields CDR1 MDHEN and CDR2 SYDVKM. CDR3 nucleotides: TGTGCCAGCAGTTTAGCGGGGACGGAAAACACTGAAGCTTTCTTT. It specifies CASSLAGTENTEAFF.

CDR3 bases: TGTGCCAGCAGCTACGGACCCCACAGGGACACCGGGGAGCTGTTTTTT. The encoded protein is CASSYGPHRDTGELFF. The chain uses TRBV5-4 and TRBJ2-2; TRBD1 is a possible D gene (6 bases). The CDR3 loop spans 16 amino acids. The V end lost 3 bases, the J end lost 3 bases, and 15 bases lay between the germline ends. The germline CDR1 and CDR2 sequences are SGHNT and YYREEE (reference sequence).

A single count supports this clone. The chain employs TRBV5-1 and TRBJ2-3; the match to TRBD1 covers 11 bases. V lost 5 bases to trimming and J lost 2 bases; unmatched junction nucleotides: 1. The CDR3 has 14 residues. Per the germline V gene, CDR1 is SGHRS and CDR2 is YFSETQ. The CDR3 loop reads CASRGQGATDTQYF. In DNA form, the CDR3 reads TGCGCCAGCAGAGGACAGGGGGCCACAGATACGCAGTATTTT.

CDR3 sequence reads: CAWSPPRFRGADTEAFF. The CDR3 DNA sequence: TGTGCCTGGAGTCCACCCCGCTTCAGAGGCGCGGACACTGAAGCTTTCTTT. The gene calls are TRBV30 and TRBJ1-1; D is uncertain. V was pared by 2 bases and J by 3 bases, with 22 bases between. This CDR3 region has 17 residues. From germline, CDR1 is GTSNPN and CDR2 SVGIG (reference sequence).